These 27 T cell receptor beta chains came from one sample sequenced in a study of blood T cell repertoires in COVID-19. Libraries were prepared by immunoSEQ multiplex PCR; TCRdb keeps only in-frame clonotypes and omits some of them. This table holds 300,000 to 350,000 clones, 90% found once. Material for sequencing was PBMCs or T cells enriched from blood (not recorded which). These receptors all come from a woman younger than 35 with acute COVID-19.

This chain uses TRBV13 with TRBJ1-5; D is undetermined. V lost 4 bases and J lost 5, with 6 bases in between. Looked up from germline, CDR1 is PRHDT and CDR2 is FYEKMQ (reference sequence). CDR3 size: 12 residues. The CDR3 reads CASSWGDQPQHF. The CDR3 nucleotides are TGTGCCAGCAGCTGGGGAGATCAGCCCCAGCATTTT.

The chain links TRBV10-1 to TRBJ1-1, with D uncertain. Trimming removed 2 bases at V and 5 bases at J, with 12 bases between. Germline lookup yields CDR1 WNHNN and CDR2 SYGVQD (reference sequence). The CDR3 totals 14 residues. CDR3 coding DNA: TGCGCCAGCAGTGAGGGGATTACGGGAACTGAAGCTTTCTTT. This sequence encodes CASSEGITGTEAFF.

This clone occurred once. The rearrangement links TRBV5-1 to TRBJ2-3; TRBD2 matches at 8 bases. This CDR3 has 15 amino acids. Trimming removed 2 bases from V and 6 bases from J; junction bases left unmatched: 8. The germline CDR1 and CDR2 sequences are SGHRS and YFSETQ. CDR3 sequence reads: CASSLSGRVTDTQYF. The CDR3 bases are TGCGCCAGCAGCTTAAGCGGGAGAGTGACTGATACGCAGTATTTT.

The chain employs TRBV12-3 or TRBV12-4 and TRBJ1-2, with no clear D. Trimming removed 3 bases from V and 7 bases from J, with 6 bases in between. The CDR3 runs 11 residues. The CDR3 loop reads CASSFVIGYTF. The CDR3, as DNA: TGTGCCAGCAGTTTCGTAATTGGCTACACCTTC.

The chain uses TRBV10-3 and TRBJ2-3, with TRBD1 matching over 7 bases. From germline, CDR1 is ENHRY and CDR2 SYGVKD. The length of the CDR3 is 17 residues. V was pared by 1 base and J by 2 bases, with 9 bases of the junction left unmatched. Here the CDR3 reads CAISELRDRENTDTQYF. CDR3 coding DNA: TGTGCCATCAGTGAGTTAAGGGACAGAGAGAACACAGATACGCAGTATTTT.

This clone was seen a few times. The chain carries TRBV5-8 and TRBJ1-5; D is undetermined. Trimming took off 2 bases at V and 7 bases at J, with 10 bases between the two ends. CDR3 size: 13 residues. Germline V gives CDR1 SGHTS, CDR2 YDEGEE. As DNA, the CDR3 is TGTGCCAGCAGCTTATGGCAAACCCAGCCCCAGCATTTT. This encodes CASSLWQTQPQHF. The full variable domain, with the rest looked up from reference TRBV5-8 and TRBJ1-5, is EAGVTQSPTHLIKTRGQQATLRCSPISGHTSVYWYQQALGLGLQFLLWYDEGEERNRGNFPPRFSGRQFPNYSSELNVNALELEDSALYLCASSLWQTQPQHFGDGTRLSIL.

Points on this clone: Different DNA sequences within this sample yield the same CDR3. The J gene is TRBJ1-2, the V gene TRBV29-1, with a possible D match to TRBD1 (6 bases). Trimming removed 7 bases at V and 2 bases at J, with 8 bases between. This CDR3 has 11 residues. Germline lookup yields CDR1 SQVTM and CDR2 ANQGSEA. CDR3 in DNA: TGCAGCGCTGGACAGAACTATGGCTACACCTTC. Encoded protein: CSAGQNYGYTF.

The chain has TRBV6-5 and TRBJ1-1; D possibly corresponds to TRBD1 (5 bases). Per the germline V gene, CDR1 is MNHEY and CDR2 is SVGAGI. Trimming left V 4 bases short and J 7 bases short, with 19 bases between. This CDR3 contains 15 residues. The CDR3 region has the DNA TGTGCCAGCAGTTTGGGACCCGACTTGGGGGGTGAAGCTTTCTTT. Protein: CASSLGPDLGGEAFF.

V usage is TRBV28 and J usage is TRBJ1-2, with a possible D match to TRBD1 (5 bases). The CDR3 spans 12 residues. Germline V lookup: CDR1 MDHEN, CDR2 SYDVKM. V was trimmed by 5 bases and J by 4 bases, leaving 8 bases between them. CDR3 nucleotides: TGTGCCAGCAGTCCAGACAGCTATGGCTACACCTTC. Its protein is CASSPDSYGYTF.

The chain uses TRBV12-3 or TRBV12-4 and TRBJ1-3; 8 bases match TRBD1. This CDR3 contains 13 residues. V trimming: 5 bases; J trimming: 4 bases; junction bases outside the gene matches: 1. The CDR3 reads CASSRDRGNTIYF. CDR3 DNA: TGTGCCAGCAGTAGGGACAGGGGAAACACCATATATTTT.

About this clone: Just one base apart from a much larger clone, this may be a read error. The CDR3 sequence: CASSQDTTANQPQHF. The CDR3 region has the DNA TGTGCCAGCAGCCAAGATACGACAGCAAATCAGCCCCAGCATTTT. The chain is built from TRBV3-1 (or the pseudogene TRBV3-2) and TRBJ1-5; possible D gene TRBD1, 5 bases. Germline loops: CDR1 LGHDT, CDR2 YNNKEL (reference sequence). The CDR3 is 15 amino acids. V was pared by 0 bases and J by 4 bases, with 10 bases between.

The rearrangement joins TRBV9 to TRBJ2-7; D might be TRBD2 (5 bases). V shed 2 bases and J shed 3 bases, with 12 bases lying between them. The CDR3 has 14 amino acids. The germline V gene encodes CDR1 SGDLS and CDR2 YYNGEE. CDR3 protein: CASSVFGGGYEQYF. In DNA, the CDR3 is TGTGCCAGCAGCGTCTTCGGAGGCGGCTACGAGCAGTACTTC.

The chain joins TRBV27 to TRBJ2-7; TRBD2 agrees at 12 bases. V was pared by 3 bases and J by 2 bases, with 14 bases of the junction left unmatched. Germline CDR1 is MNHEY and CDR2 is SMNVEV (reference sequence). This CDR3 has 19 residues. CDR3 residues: CASSLSGTSGPLNPYEQYF. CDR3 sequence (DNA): TGTGCCAGCAGTTTGTCCGGGACTAGCGGGCCCCTAAATCCCTACGAGCAGTACTTC.

The CDR3 nucleotides are TGTGCCAGCAGCTTATACGGGGTTGGAGCCAAAAACATTCAGTACTTC. Translation: CASSLYGVGAKNIQYF. V gene TRBV7-9 combines with J gene TRBJ2-4; D possibly corresponds to TRBD2 (5 bases). The CDR3 is made up of 16 amino acids. Germline values: CDR1 SEHNR, CDR2 FQNEAQ (reference sequence). V lost 2 bases to trimming and J lost 0 bases, with 11 bases between them.

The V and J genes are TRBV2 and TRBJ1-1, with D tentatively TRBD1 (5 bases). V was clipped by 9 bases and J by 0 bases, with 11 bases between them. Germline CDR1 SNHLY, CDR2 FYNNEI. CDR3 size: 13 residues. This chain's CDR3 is CASSTALNTEAFF. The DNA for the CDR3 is TGTGCCAGTTCGACAGCTCTGAACACTGAAGCTTTCTTT.

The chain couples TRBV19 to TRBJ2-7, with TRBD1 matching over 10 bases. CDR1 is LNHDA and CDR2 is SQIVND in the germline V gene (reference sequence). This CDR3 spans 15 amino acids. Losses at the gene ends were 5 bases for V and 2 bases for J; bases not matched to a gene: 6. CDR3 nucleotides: TGTGCCAGTAGTGCGCGGGACAGGGGAACCTACGAGCAGTACTTC. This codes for CASSARDRGTYEQYF. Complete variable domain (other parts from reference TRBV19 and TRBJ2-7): DGGITQSPKYLFRKEGQNVTLSCEQNLNHDAMYWYRQDPGQGLRLIYYSQIVNDFQKGDIAEGYSVSREKKESFPLTVTSAQKNPTAFYLCASSARDRGTYEQYFGPGTRLTVT.

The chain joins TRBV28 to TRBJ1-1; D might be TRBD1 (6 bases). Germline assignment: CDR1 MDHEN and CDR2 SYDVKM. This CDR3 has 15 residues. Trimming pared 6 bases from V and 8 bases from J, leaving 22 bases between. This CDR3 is CASSPLDRRRVEAFF. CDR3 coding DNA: TGTGCCAGCAGCCCCTTGGACAGAAGAAGGGTCGAAGCTTTCTTT.

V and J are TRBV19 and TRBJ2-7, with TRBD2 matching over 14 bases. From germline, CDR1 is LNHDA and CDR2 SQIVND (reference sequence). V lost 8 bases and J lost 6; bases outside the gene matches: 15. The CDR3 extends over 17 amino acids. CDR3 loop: CASRASGGTSGSREQYF. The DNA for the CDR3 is TGTGCCAGTCGCGCTTCTGGGGGGACTAGCGGGAGCCGCGAGCAGTACTTC.

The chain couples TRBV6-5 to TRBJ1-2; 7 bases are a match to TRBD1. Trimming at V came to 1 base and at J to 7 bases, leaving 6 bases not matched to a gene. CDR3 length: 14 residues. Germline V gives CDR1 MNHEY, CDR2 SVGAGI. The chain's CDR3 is CASSYLTGAGGYTF. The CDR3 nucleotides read TGTGCCAGCAGTTACTTAACAGGGGCGGGTGGCTACACCTTC.

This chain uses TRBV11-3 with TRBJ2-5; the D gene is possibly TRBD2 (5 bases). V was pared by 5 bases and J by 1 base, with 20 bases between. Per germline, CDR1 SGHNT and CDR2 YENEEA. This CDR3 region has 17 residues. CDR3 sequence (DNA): TGTGCCAGCAGCCGGCAGAAGGCGGGCTGGATCCAAGAGACCCAGTACTTC. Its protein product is CASSRQKAGWIQETQYF.

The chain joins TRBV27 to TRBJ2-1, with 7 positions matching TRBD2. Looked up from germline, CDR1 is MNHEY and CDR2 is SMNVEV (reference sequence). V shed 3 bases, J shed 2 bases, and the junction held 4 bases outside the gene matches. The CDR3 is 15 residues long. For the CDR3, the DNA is TGTGCCAGCAGTTTCGGCGGGGGAACCTACAATGAGCAGTTCTTC. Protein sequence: CASSFGGGTYNEQFF.

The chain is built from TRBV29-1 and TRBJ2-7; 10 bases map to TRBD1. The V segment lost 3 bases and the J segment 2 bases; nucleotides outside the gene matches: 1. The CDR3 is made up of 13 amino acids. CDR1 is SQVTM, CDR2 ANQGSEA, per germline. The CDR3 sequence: CSVETGGTYEQYF. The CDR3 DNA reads TGCAGCGTTGAGACAGGGGGCACCTACGAGCAGTACTTC.

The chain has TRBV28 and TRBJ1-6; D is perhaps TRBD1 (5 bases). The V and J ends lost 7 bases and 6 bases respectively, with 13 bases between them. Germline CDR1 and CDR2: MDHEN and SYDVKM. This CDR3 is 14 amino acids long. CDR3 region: CASIWSRGNSPLHF. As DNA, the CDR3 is TGTGCCAGCATCTGGTCAAGGGGTAATTCACCCCTCCACTTT.

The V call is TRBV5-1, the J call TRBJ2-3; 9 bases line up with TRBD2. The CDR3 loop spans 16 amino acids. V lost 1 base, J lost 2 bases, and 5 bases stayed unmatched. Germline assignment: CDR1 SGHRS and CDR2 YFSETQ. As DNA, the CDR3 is TGCGCCAGCAGCTTGCGGACTAGCGCCTCCACAGATACGCAGTATTTT. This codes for CASSLRTSASTDTQYF.

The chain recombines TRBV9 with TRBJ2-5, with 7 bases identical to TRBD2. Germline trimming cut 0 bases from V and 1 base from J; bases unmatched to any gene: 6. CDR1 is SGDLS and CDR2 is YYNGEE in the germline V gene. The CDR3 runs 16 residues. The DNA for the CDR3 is TGTGCCAGCAGCGTAGCGGCGGGAGCGGTCCAAGAGACCCAGTACTTC. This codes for CASSVAAGAVQETQYF.

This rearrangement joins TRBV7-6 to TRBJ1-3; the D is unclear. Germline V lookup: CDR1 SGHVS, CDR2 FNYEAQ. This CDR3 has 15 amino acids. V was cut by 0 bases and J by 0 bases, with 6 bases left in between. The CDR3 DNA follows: TGTGCCAGCAGCTTAGCGCCGGGCTCTGGAAACACCATATATTTT. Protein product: CASSLAPGSGNTIYF.

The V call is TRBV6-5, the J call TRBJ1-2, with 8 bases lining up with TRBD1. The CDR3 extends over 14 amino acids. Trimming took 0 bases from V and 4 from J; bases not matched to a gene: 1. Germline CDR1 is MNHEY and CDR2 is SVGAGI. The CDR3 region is CASSYSGQVYGYTF. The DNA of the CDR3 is TGTGCCAGCAGTTACTCGGGACAGGTCTATGGCTACACCTTC.